Sequencing of this T cell receptor (beta chain) was carried out in a study of CD8 T cells in Susac syndrome. CD8+ and CD4+ T cells were negatively isolated; TEMRA cells were FACS-enriched. Reverse transcription of about 0.5 to 1 ug RNA was carried out with random hexamers. Amplification of TCR beta CDR3 spanned 54 Vbeta and 13 Jbeta via immunoSEQ multiplex PCR. TCRdb recomputed calls from the immunoSEQ multiplex PCR reads with MiXCR, one row per CDR3 protein. The sample carries under 85,000 distinct CDR3 sequences, approximately 93% recorded once. Sample: CD8+ T cells from PBMCs. The receptor's source is a human donor with Susac syndrome.

CDR3 sequence reads: CASSQDPGLEQFF. The CDR3 nucleotides are TGCGCCAGCAGCCAAGATCCCGGACTAGAGCAGTTCTTC. V is TRBV4-3 and J is TRBJ2-1; a weak D match, TRBD2 (6 bases). Between the trimmed V and J ends, which lost 0 bases and 10 bases, there was a span of 10 bases. CDR1 and CDR2 (germline): LGHNA, YSLEER. The CDR3 spans 13 residues.